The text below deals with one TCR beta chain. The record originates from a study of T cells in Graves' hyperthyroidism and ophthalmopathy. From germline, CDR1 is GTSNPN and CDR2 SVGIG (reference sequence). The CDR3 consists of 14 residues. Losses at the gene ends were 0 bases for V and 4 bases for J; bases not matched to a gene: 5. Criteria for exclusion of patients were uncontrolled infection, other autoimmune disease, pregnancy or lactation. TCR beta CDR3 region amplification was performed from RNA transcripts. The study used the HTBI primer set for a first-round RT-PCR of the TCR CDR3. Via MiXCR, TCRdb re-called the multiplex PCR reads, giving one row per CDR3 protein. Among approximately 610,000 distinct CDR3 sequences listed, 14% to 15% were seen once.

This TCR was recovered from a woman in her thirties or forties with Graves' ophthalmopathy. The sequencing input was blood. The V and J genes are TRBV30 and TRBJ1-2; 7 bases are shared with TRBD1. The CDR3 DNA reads TGTGCCTGGAGTGTAACGACAGGGAGCTATGGCTACACCTTC. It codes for CAWSVTTGSYGYTF.